Listed below are T cell receptor beta chains from one sample, sequenced in a study of CD8+CD57+ T cells in acquired aplastic anemia. TCRdb re-derived calls from the reads in MiXCR, one entry per CDR3 protein. The table shows about 250,000 distinct CDR3 sequences, with 45% to 50% occurring only once. Sequenced sample: sorted CD4+, CD8+, or CD8+CD57+ T cells (not recorded which) from PBMCs. Receptor source: a human donor with aplastic anemia. The CDR3 runs from the conserved cysteine through the conserved F or W. Each record gives: J gene, clone size, V gene, D gene, CDR3 length, CDR3 protein, CDR3 DNA. The D gene is left open where the match is weak. The size of a clone is reported for some rows only, either as once, few or many, or as a class for expanded clones.

J: TRBJ2-1
size: many
V: TRBV19
D: TRBD1
length: 16
CDR3: CASSQIRTGSSDEQFF
DNA: TGTGCCAGTAGCCAAATTAGGACAGGTTCAAGCGATGAGCAGTTCTTC

J: TRBJ2-5
size: many
V: TRBV14
D: TRBD1
length: 14
CDR3: CGSARDRGEETQYF
DNA: TGTGGTTCAGCCAGGGACAGGGGTGAGGAGACCCAGTACTTC

J: TRBJ1-2
size: few
V: TRBV7-9
D: TRBD1
length: 16
CDR3: CASRGQGTKPNYGYTF
DNA: TGTGCCAGCAGAGGACAGGGGACAAAACCTAACTATGGCTACACCTTC

J: TRBJ1-2
size: NA
V: TRBV10-1
D: NA
length: 14
CDR3: CASSESGIPYGYTF
DNA: TGCGCCAGCAGTGAGTCGGGCATCCCGTATGGCTACACCTTC

J: TRBJ2-1
size: NA
V: TRBV2
D: NA
length: 13
CDR3: CASGRQRNNEQFF
DNA: TGTGCCAGCGGAAGGCAGCGAAACAATGAGCAGTTCTTC

J: TRBJ1-1
size: many
V: TRBV6-6
D: NA
length: 17
CDR3: CASSLDITPSLNTEAFF
DNA: TGTGCCAGCAGTTTGGACATTACCCCGTCCCTGAACACTGAAGCTTTCTTT

J: TRBJ1-1
size: many
V: TRBV9
D: NA
length: 14
CDR3: CASRTDGGSTEAFF
DNA: TGTGCCAGCAGAACCGACGGGGGGAGCACTGAAGCTTTCTTT

J: TRBJ2-1
size: few
V: TRBV20-1
D: NA
length: 14
CDR3: CSARVMGEDNEQFF
DNA: TGCAGTGCTAGAGTTATGGGAGAGGACAATGAGCAGTTCTTC

J: TRBJ2-7
size: NA
V: TRBV29-1
D: TRBD2
length: 14
CDR3: CSVMTSGRAHEQYF
DNA: TGCAGCGTTATGACTAGCGGGAGGGCTCACGAGCAGTACTTC

J: TRBJ2-7
size: NA
V: TRBV29-1
D: TRBD1
length: 15
CDR3: CSVVSRDRGGLGQYF
DNA: TGCAGCGTTGTGTCTAGAGACAGGGGTGGTCTCGGGCAGTACTTC

J: TRBJ1-1
size: few
V: TRBV6-5
D: NA
length: 16
CDR3: CASSYSKNGMNTEAFF
DNA: TGTGCCAGCAGTTACTCTAAAAATGGGATGAACACTGAAGCTTTCTTT

J: TRBJ1-5
size: many
V: TRBV12-3/TRBV12-4
D: TRBD1
length: 14
CDR3: CASSSGTGNQPQHF
DNA: TGTGCCAGCAGTTCTGGGACAGGCAATCAGCCCCAGCATTTT

J: TRBJ1-1
size: NA
V: TRBV19
D: NA
length: 15
CDR3: CASSIQAAPNTEAFF
DNA: TGTGCCAGTAGTATCCAGGCCGCCCCGAACACTGAAGCTTTCTTT

J: TRBJ1-1
size: many
V: TRBV7-9
D: NA
length: 14
CDR3: CASSLARENTEAFF
DNA: TGTGCCAGCAGCTTAGCCAGGGAGAACACTGAAGCTTTCTTT

J: TRBJ2-7
size: NA
V: TRBV7-8
D: NA
length: 14
CDR3: CASSFSKGGYEQYF
DNA: TGTGCCAGCAGTTTCTCCAAAGGAGGATACGAGCAGTACTTC

J: TRBJ2-7
size: NA
V: TRBV6-1
D: TRBD2
length: 15
CDR3: CASSRFSGGTYEQYF
DNA: TGTGCCAGCAGCCGCTTTAGCGGGGGAACCTACGAGCAGTACTTC

J: TRBJ2-7
size: NA
V: TRBV30
D: TRBD1
length: 14
CDR3: CAWGPGQGAHEQYF
DNA: TGTGCCTGGGGCCCGGGACAGGGGGCCCACGAGCAGTACTTC

J: TRBJ1-4
size: NA
V: TRBV7-7
D: NA
length: 18
CDR3: CASSIGPSHSYNEQKLFF
DNA: TGTGCTAGCAGCATAGGGCCTAGCCACTCCTACAATGAGCAAAAACTGTTTTTT

J: TRBJ2-1
size: NA
V: TRBV15
D: TRBD2
length: 16
CDR3: CATSRLKRGIYNEQFF
DNA: TGTGCCACCAGCAGGTTAAAGCGGGGTATTTACAATGAGCAGTTCTTC

J: TRBJ2-3
size: NA
V: TRBV7-9
D: TRBD1
length: 16
CDR3: CASSLGGTGDTDTQYF
DNA: TGTGCCAGCAGCTTAGGCGGGACAGGGGACACAGATACGCAGTATTTT

J: TRBJ2-7
size: few
V: TRBV6-1
D: TRBD2
length: 15
CDR3: CASSERDSGGYEQYF
DNA: TGTGCCAGCAGTGAGCGGGATAGCGGGGGCTACGAGCAGTACTTC

J: TRBJ2-7
size: few
V: TRBV7-8
D: NA
length: 13
CDR3: CASSLGRFHEQYF
DNA: TGTGCCAGCAGCTTAGGACGATTCCACGAGCAGTACTTC

J: TRBJ2-1
size: NA
V: TRBV7-8
D: NA
length: 15
CDR3: CVSSLGTNSYNEQFF
DNA: TGTGTCAGCAGCCTCGGGACAAATTCCTACAATGAGCAGTTCTTC

J: TRBJ2-5
size: many
V: TRBV5-4
D: TRBD2
length: 15
CDR3: CASSGTSGLGETQYF
DNA: TGTGCCAGCAGCGGGACTAGCGGGCTGGGGGAGACCCAGTACTTC

J: TRBJ1-5
size: many
V: TRBV5-5
D: NA
length: 15
CDR3: CASSFSVSSNQPQHF
DNA: TGTGCCAGCAGCTTTAGTGTCAGTAGCAATCAGCCCCAGCATTTT

J: TRBJ1-3
size: many
V: TRBV12-3/TRBV12-4
D: TRBD1
length: 16
CDR3: CASRRDRGGPGNTIYF
DNA: TGTGCCAGCAGACGGGACAGGGGTGGCCCTGGAAACACCATATATTTT

J: TRBJ2-5
size: few
V: TRBV11-2
D: NA
length: 15
CDR3: CASSLALERQETQYF
DNA: TGTGCCAGCAGCTTAGCTTTGGAGCGCCAAGAGACCCAGTACTTC

J: TRBJ2-1
size: once
V: TRBV29-1
D: TRBD2
length: 15
CDR3: CSVDTGTSGRDEQFF
DNA: TGCAGCGTTGATACCGGGACTAGCGGTAGGGATGAGCAGTTCTTC

J: TRBJ2-7
size: many
V: TRBV20-1
D: TRBD2
length: 13
CDR3: CSARTSENYEQYF
DNA: TGCAGTGCCCGGACTAGCGAAAACTACGAGCAGTACTTC

J: TRBJ1-5
size: NA
V: TRBV20-1
D: TRBD1
length: 15
CDR3: CSAQTGGANNQPQHF
DNA: TGCAGTGCACAGACAGGGGGCGCGAACAATCAGCCCCAGCATTTT

J: TRBJ2-7
size: NA
V: TRBV4-1
D: TRBD1
length: 16
CDR3: CASSLGPGQGRHEQYF
DNA: TGCGCCAGCAGCCTAGGCCCGGGACAGGGGAGGCACGAGCAGTACTTC

J: TRBJ2-7
size: once
V: TRBV15
D: TRBD1
length: 14
CDR3: CATSRATGAYEQYF
DNA: TGTGCCACCAGCAGAGCTACAGGGGCCTACGAGCAGTACTTC

J: TRBJ2-7
size: NA
V: TRBV5-6
D: NA
length: 11
CDR3: CASSLWAEQYF
DNA: TGTGCCAGCAGCTTGTGGGCAGAGCAGTACTTC

J: TRBJ2-1
size: NA
V: TRBV2
D: NA
length: 12
CDR3: CASSFSGHEQFF
DNA: TGTGCCAGCAGTTTTAGTGGTCATGAGCAGTTCTTC

J: TRBJ2-7
size: many
V: TRBV20-1
D: TRBD2
length: 12
CDR3: CSARTSNYEQYF
DNA: TGCAGTGCGAGGACTAGCAACTACGAGCAGTACTTC

J: TRBJ2-3
size: NA
V: TRBV9
D: TRBD2
length: 16
CDR3: CASSVGTSGDTDTQYF
DNA: TGTGCCAGCAGTGTCGGGACTAGCGGTGACACAGATACGCAGTATTTT

J: TRBJ2-1
size: many
V: TRBV11-2
D: NA
length: 14
CDR3: CASSLVLKGGEQFF
DNA: TGTGCCAGCAGCTTAGTTCTGAAGGGGGGTGAGCAGTTCTTC

J: TRBJ1-3
size: NA
V: TRBV15
D: TRBD1
length: 16
CDR3: CATSLGRGHVGNTIYF
DNA: TGTGCCACCAGCCTTGGGAGGGGGCATGTTGGGAACACCATATATTTT

J: TRBJ2-3
size: NA
V: TRBV19
D: NA
length: 14
CDR3: CASSISYSTDTQYF
DNA: TGTGCCAGTAGTATATCTTACAGCACAGATACGCAGTATTTT

J: TRBJ1-1
size: few
V: TRBV30
D: NA
length: 13
CDR3: CAWSLGFGTEAFF
DNA: TGTGCCTGGAGTTTGGGCTTTGGCACTGAAGCTTTCTTT

J: TRBJ2-1
size: NA
V: TRBV7-2
D: NA
length: 14
CDR3: CASSLSFSRTEQFF
DNA: TGTGCCAGCAGTTTATCGTTCTCTCGGACTGAGCAGTTCTTC

J: TRBJ1-1
size: NA
V: TRBV15
D: TRBD1
length: 16
CDR3: CATSRDRWTGGTEAFF
DNA: TGTGCCACCAGCAGAGATCGGTGGACAGGGGGCACTGAAGCTTTCTTT

J: TRBJ1-2
size: NA
V: TRBV11-2
D: NA
length: 15
CDR3: CASSNRPPTNYGYTF
DNA: TGTGCCAGCAGCAACAGGCCCCCTACTAACTATGGCTACACCTTC

J: TRBJ2-1
size: NA
V: TRBV27
D: NA
length: 16
CDR3: CASSQVVGRGHNEQFF
DNA: TGTGCCAGCAGCCAAGTGGTTGGGCGGGGCCACAATGAGCAGTTCTTC

J: TRBJ1-2
size: few
V: TRBV20-1
D: NA
length: 12
CDR3: CSASMPSYGYTF
DNA: TGCAGTGCTAGCATGCCCTCCTATGGCTACACCTTC

J: TRBJ1-2
size: NA
V: TRBV19
D: NA
length: 16
CDR3: CASSIDSFRENYGYTF
DNA: TGTGCCAGTAGTATCGACTCCTTCAGGGAAAACTATGGCTACACCTTC

J: TRBJ1-1
size: many
V: TRBV4-3
D: TRBD1
length: 15
CDR3: CASSQDHRGGTEAFF
DNA: TGCGCCAGCAGCCAAGATCACAGGGGAGGCACTGAAGCTTTCTTT

J: TRBJ2-7
size: many
V: TRBV5-4
D: NA
length: 13
CDR3: CASSFGSSAEQYF
DNA: TGTGCCAGCAGCTTTGGGAGTTCCGCCGAGCAGTACTTC

J: TRBJ1-2
size: NA
V: TRBV30
D: TRBD1
length: 15
CDR3: CAWSGTDRGIYGYTF
DNA: TGTGCCTGGAGTGGCACGGACAGGGGAATCTATGGCTACACCTTC

J: TRBJ2-1
size: NA
V: TRBV20-1
D: TRBD2
length: 18
CDR3: CSARDFLKAGVPYNEQFF
DNA: TGCAGTGCTAGAGATTTTTTGAAGGCGGGAGTCCCCTACAATGAGCAGTTCTTC

J: TRBJ2-7
size: NA
V: TRBV29-1
D: NA
length: 12
CDR3: CSVEDADLEQYF
DNA: TGCAGCGTTGAAGATGCAGATCTCGAGCAGTACTTC

J: TRBJ1-2
size: many
V: TRBV6-5
D: TRBD1
length: 15
CDR3: CASSYKTGAAYGYTF
DNA: TGTGCCAGCAGTTACAAGACAGGGGCGGCCTATGGCTACACCTTC

J: TRBJ2-2
size: NA
V: TRBV7-7
D: NA
length: 17
CDR3: CASSPSYGTPDTGELFF
DNA: TGTGCCAGCAGCCCATCATACGGGACTCCCGACACCGGGGAGCTGTTTTTT

J: TRBJ1-1
size: few
V: TRBV10-1
D: TRBD1
length: 14
CDR3: CASSTGDHHTGAFF
DNA: TGCGCCAGCAGCACAGGGGATCACCACACTGGAGCCTTCTTT

J: TRBJ2-1
size: NA
V: TRBV4-1
D: NA
length: 12
CDR3: CASSQAGNEQFF
DNA: TGCGCCAGCAGCCAAGCAGGAAATGAGCAGTTCTTC

J: TRBJ2-5
size: many
V: TRBV15
D: TRBD1
length: 16
CDR3: CATTKPGQGLRETQYF
DNA: TGTGCCACCACCAAGCCGGGACAGGGGTTAAGGGAGACCCAGTACTTC

J: TRBJ1-1
size: NA
V: TRBV29-1
D: TRBD1
length: 13
CDR3: CSTSDRANTEAFF
DNA: TGCAGCACCTCGGACAGGGCGAACACTGAAGCTTTCTTT

J: TRBJ1-2
size: many
V: TRBV9
D: NA
length: 15
CDR3: CASSVREDVAYGYTF
DNA: TGTGCCAGCAGCGTGCGGGAGGACGTCGCCTATGGCTACACCTTC

J: TRBJ2-3
size: many
V: TRBV2
D: NA
length: 14
CDR3: CASSEWGGTDTQYF
DNA: TGTGCCAGCAGTGAGTGGGGAGGCACAGATACGCAGTATTTT

J: TRBJ1-1
size: NA
V: TRBV29-1
D: NA
length: 15
CDR3: CSVVLGGTADTEAFF
DNA: TGCAGCGTTGTGCTGGGGGGTACAGCGGACACTGAAGCTTTCTTT